The 18 T cell receptor beta chains below were found in one sample sequenced in a study of T cell changes during pregnancy in multiple sclerosis. Profiling relied on immunoSEQ multiplex PCR, and the TCRdb table lists in-frame clones only, not all of them. This table has over 100,000 clones, 90% to 95% appearing once. This specimen consisted of peripheral blood, obtained in the third trimester of pregnancy. The receptor set was obtained from a female donor with multiple sclerosis, enrolled in a pregnancy study.

The table lists this clone with a count of one. The rearrangement links TRBV7-9 to TRBJ2-7; D is unclear. Per germline, CDR1 SEHNR and CDR2 FQNEAQ (reference sequence). The V end lost 1 base, the J end lost 2 bases, and 6 bases lay between the germline ends. The CDR3 length is 13 residues. CDR3 protein: CASSLDRAYEQYF. CDR3 DNA: TGTGCCAGCAGCTTAGACAGAGCCTACGAGCAGTACTTC.

The chain combines TRBV5-1 with TRBJ2-7; D perhaps matches TRBD2 (6 bases). This CDR3 comprises 13 residues. Germline lookup yields CDR1 SGHRS and CDR2 YFSETQ. Trimming left V 0 bases short and J 5 bases short, with 9 bases between. The CDR3 reads CASSLEGRNEQYF. The CDR3, as DNA: TGCGCCAGCAGCTTGGAAGGGAGGAACGAGCAGTACTTC.

The chain carries TRBV9 and TRBJ2-1; 9 bases are a match to TRBD2. V was pared by 0 bases and J by 7 bases, with 5 bases of the junction left unmatched. The CDR3 contains 15 residues. CDR1 is SGDLS, CDR2 YYNGEE, per germline. CDR3 nucleotide sequence: TGTGCCAGCAGCGTAGGTGGCGGGGGGGCGAATGAGCAGTTCTTC. This translates into CASSVGGGGANEQFF.

The CDR3: CSVEDGTGVSYTF. In nucleotides, the CDR3 is TGCAGCGTTGAAGACGGGACAGGAGTAAGCTACACCTTC. This rearrangement joins TRBV29-1 to TRBJ1-2; 8 positions agree with TRBD1. In germline, CDR1 is SQVTM, CDR2 ANQGSEA. V was clipped by 0 bases and J by 9 bases; unmatched bases: 6. The CDR3 length is 13 residues.

In its sample, this clone was seen once. This rearrangement joins TRBV5-6 to TRBJ1-5; D unclear. The germline gives CDR1 SGHDT, CDR2 YYEEEE. The CDR3 runs to 15 residues. The V and J ends lost 4 bases and 4 bases respectively, with 15 bases between them. CDR3 sequence (DNA): TGTGCCAGCAGCCCTGGACTGGGGTGGAATCAGCCCCAGCATTTT. It is translated as CASSPGLGWNQPQHF.

This chain joins TRBV9 and TRBJ2-3, with TRBD2 matching 12 bases. Germline V gene sequence: CDR1 SGDLS, CDR2 YYNGEE. The CDR3 has 16 residues. V trimming: 2 bases; J trimming: 5 bases; junction bases outside the gene matches: 6. The CDR3: CASSVGLAGMGDTQYF. In DNA, the CDR3 is TGTGCCAGCAGCGTCGGACTAGCGGGGATGGGAGATACGCAGTATTTT.

This chain connects TRBV6-1 to TRBJ2-7; possibly TRBD1 for D (5 bases). The CDR3 runs to 18 residues. With 3 bases removed from V and 0 bases from J, the gap between germline ends came to 21 bases. The germline CDR1 and CDR2 sequences are MNHNS and SASEGT. The chain's CDR3 is CASSDPGLGQPSSYEQYF. CDR3 DNA: TGTGCCAGCAGTGATCCCGGGTTGGGGCAGCCAAGCTCCTACGAGCAGTACTTC.

The V and J genes are TRBV19 and TRBJ2-2; TRBD1 is a possible D gene (6 bases). Deletions cut 7 bases from V and 1 base from J, with 13 bases between. The CDR3 is 15 amino acids. Per germline, CDR1 LNHDA and CDR2 SQIVND (reference sequence). The CDR3 loop reads CASNPTGVNTGELFF. The CDR3 nucleotides read TGTGCCAGTAATCCGACAGGAGTGAACACCGGGGAGCTGTTTTTT.

The chain links TRBV5-1 to TRBJ2-1; 11 bases agree with TRBD1. V was clipped by 5 bases and J by 8 bases; unmatched bases: 9. This CDR3 region has 15 residues. From germline, CDR1 is SGHRS and CDR2 YFSETQ. This chain's CDR3 is CASRPGQGAAYEQFF. DNA for the CDR3: TGCGCCAGCAGACCTGGACAGGGGGCAGCTTATGAGCAGTTCTTC.

The chain couples TRBV6-1 to TRBJ2-7; D call uncertain. CDR1 MNHNS and CDR2 SASEGT come from the germline V gene. CDR3 size: 14 residues. V lost 4 bases to trimming and J lost 3 bases, with 13 bases between them. The CDR3 region is CASSVVSGIYEQYF. CDR3 bases: TGTGCCAGCAGTGTAGTGTCAGGAATCTACGAGCAGTACTTC.

The CDR3 DNA is TGTGCCAGCAGGAGGACCGGGGGCACTGAAGCTTTCTTT. Protein product: CASRRTGGTEAFF. The chain combines TRBV5-6 with TRBJ1-1, with a weak D call TRBD1 (5 bases). The CDR3 has 13 amino acids. V was pared by 5 bases and J by 4 bases, with 12 bases between. CDR1 and CDR2 (germline): SGHDT, YYEEEE.

The chain combines TRBV30 with TRBJ1-4, with D possibly matching TRBD1 (5 bases). Germline assignment: CDR1 GTSNPN and CDR2 SVGIG (reference sequence). There are 15 residues in the CDR3. The V gene lost 5 bases and the J gene lost 4 bases, with 17 bases spanning the gap. DNA for the CDR3: TGTGCCTGGGGCGGGGGAGGGGCGATTAATGAAAAACTGTTTTTT. This encodes CAWGGGGAINEKLFF.

The chain links TRBV27 to TRBJ1-2, with TRBD1 matching over 8 bases. Germline V gene sequence: CDR1 MNHEY, CDR2 SMNVEV (reference sequence). V gave up 8 bases and J gave up 3 bases; unmatched junction bases: 11. This CDR3 comprises 15 residues. CDR3 in amino acids: CASGVGTGGDYGYTF. CDR3 DNA: TGTGCCAGCGGGGTGGGAACAGGGGGTGACTATGGCTACACCTTC.

This chain uses TRBV10-3 with TRBJ2-7; TRBD2 matches 8 bases. The germline gives CDR1 ENHRY, CDR2 SYGVKD. The CDR3 consists of 14 residues. J was trimmed by 2 bases and V by 3 bases; bases with no gene match: 3. The CDR3 DNA sequence: TGTGCCATCAGTGACCCCGGGAGGGCCTACGAGCAGTACTTC. Protein: CAISDPGRAYEQYF.

This chain connects TRBV28 to TRBJ2-7; 7 nucleotides match TRBD2. Trimming took 5 bases from V and 1 from J; bases not matched to a gene: 5. This CDR3 has 14 amino acids. The V gene's germline CDR1 is MDHEN and CDR2 SYDVKM. The DNA of the CDR3 is TGTGCCAGCAGTGTCGGACTAGGTTCCTACGAGCAGTACTTC. Translation gives CASSVGLGSYEQYF.

This clone was detected only once. The gene calls are TRBV5-1 and TRBJ2-1; TRBD2 matches at 9 bases. Losses at the gene ends were 0 bases for V and 4 bases for J; bases not matched to a gene: 2. The length of the CDR3 is 15 residues. Looked up from germline, CDR1 is SGHRS and CDR2 is YFSETQ. The CDR3 protein is CASSLASGRYNEQFF. The DNA of the CDR3 is TGCGCCAGCAGCTTGGCGAGCGGGAGGTACAATGAGCAGTTCTTC.

The DNA for the CDR3 is TGCACCCCGACAGGCAACTATGGCTACACCTTC. It specifies CTPTGNYGYTF. The chain is built from TRBV20-1 and TRBJ1-2; D may be TRBD1 (6 bases). Per the germline V gene, CDR1 is DFQATT and CDR2 is SNEGSKA (reference sequence). The CDR3 is 11 amino acids.

The genes are TRBV28 and TRBJ1-4, with D uncertain. The CDR3 runs 12 residues. V lost 6 bases and J 7 bases, leaving 9 bases between the germline ends. Germline V CDR1 and CDR2: MDHEN, SYDVKM. CDR3 DNA sequence: TGTGCCAGCAGCCGCGGTCGTGAAAAACTGTTTTTT. Translating it yields CASSRGREKLFF.